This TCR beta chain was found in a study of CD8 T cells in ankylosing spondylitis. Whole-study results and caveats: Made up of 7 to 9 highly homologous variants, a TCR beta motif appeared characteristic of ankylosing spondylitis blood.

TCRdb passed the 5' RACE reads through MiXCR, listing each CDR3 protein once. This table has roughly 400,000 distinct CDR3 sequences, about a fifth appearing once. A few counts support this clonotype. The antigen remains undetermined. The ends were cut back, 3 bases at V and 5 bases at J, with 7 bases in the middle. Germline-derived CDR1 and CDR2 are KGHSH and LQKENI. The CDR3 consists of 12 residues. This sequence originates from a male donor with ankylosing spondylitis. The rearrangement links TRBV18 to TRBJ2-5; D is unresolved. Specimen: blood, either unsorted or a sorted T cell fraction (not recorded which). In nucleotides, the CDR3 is TGTGCCAGCTCACCGGGATCGGAGACCCAGTACTTC. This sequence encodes CASSPGSETQYF. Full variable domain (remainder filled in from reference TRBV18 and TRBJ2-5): NAGVMQNPRHLVRRRGQEARLRCSPMKGHSHVYWYRQLPEEGLKFMVYLQKENIIDESGMPKERFSAEFPKEGPSILRIQQVVRGDSAAYFCASSPGSETQYFGPGTRLLVL.